This T cell receptor (beta chain) was recovered during a study of shared clonotypes between healthy human individuals. In the naive CD8 group, cells lacked CD45RO and were positively selected for CCR7, so terminally differentiated effector memory CD45RA+ cells were left out. In germline, CDR1 is SGHNT, CDR2 YYREEE (reference sequence). The CDR3 is 16 amino acids. V lost 4 bases, J lost 0 bases, and 7 bases stayed unmatched. The assay was immunoSEQ multiplex PCR, and TCRdb's table has in-frame clones only and misses some. The repertoire holds more than 2 million clones, with less than 95% as singletons.

Material for sequencing was naive CD8+ T cells sorted from blood. The chain couples TRBV5-4 to TRBJ1-1, with TRBD1 matching 9 bases. This receptor was taken from a man aged 18 to 35 in good health. The CDR3 bases are TGTGCCAGCAGCCCAGGGACAGGGTATATGAACACTGAAGCTTTCTTT. It encodes CASSPGTGYMNTEAFF.